This T cell receptor (beta chain) was identified in a study of T cell changes during pregnancy in multiple sclerosis. TCRdb's copy holds only in-frame clones and misses some; the assay was immunoSEQ multiplex PCR. The table lists tens of thousands of clones, roughly nine tenths of them singletons, with 0.29% in the top ten. This receptor was taken from a female donor in good health, enrolled as a control in a pregnancy study. Sequencing used CD4+ T cells from peripheral blood mononuclear cells, obtained in the third trimester of pregnancy.

Here the CDR3 reads CASQGDNQPQHF. In DNA, the CDR3 is TGTGCCAGCCAGGGTGACAATCAGCCCCAGCATTTT. The chain joins TRBV7-9 to TRBJ1-5, with D maybe TRBD1 (5 bases). The CDR3 spans 12 residues. V was shortened by 8 bases and J by 3 bases, with 8 bases between the two germline ends. Looked up from germline, CDR1 is SEHNR and CDR2 is FQNEAQ (reference sequence). Full variable domain (remainder filled in from reference TRBV7-9 and TRBJ1-5): DTGVSQNPRHKITKRGQNVTFRCDPISEHNRLYWYRQTLGQGPEFLTYFQNEAQLEKSRLLSDRFSAERPKGSFSTLEIQRTEQGDSAMYLCASQGDNQPQHFGDGTRLSIL.